This T cell receptor (beta chain) was documented in a study of blood T cell repertoires in COVID-19. Study-wide background: Samples came from the United States, Italy and Spain, spanning acute and convalescent COVID-19. T cells, B-cell-depleted T cells, or PBMCs supplied cDNA or gDNA.

Trimming removed 8 bases at V and 2 bases at J, with 19 bases between. Germline CDR1 MNHEY, CDR2 SVGAGI. CDR3 length equals 15 residues. Profiled with immunoSEQ multiplex PCR; TCRdb holds only in-frame clones, not every one. The repertoire holds approximately 250,000 clones, with over 80% as singletons. The cohort comprised adults aged roughly 18 to 95 years residing in about two dozen US areas. Allocation to cohorts depended on clinical history reported by the participants. The chain joins TRBV6-5 to TRBJ2-7; a weak D match, TRBD2 (6 bases). The sample comprised PBMCs or T cells enriched from blood (not recorded which). This TCR came from a woman in her twenties or thirties with acute COVID-19. The CDR3 region is CASVSWDWEAYEQYF. The CDR3, as DNA: TGTGCCAGCGTCTCTTGGGACTGGGAGGCCTACGAGCAGTACTTC.